A single sample gave rise to the 6 T cell receptor beta chains below, sequenced in a study of PD-L1 blockade in urothelial cancer. TCRdb's table, derived via immunoSEQ multiplex PCR, lists solely in-frame clones and lacks some. Seen here are more than 45,000 clones, approximately 86% observed once, and the top ten hold 16%. Sequencing was performed on PBMCs, taken around atezolizumab (anti-PD-L1) treatment. These receptors came from a man in his sixties with urothelial cancer.

The genes are TRBV19 and TRBJ1-1; 10 nucleotides agree with TRBD1. J gave up 4 bases and V 8 bases, and 4 bases lay outside the gene matches. Germline lookup yields CDR1 LNHDA and CDR2 SQIVND (reference sequence). The length of the CDR3 is 13 residues. CDR3 nucleotide sequence: TGTGCCAGTTCCCGGGACAGGGGCACTGAAGCTTTCTTT. Translated, it gives CASSRDRGTEAFF.

The table lists this clone with a count of one. The chain links TRBV7-6 to TRBJ2-1; 7 bases are a match to TRBD2. CDR3 length: 15 residues. The ends lost 1 base at V and 6 bases at J; junction bases unmatched: 6. CDR1 and CDR2 (germline): SGHVS, FNYEAQ. CDR3: CASSLGGGLANEQFF. DNA of the CDR3: TGTGCCAGCAGCTTAGGGGGGGGACTCGCCAATGAGCAGTTCTTC. The whole variable domain, filled in from reference TRBV7-6 and TRBJ2-1, reads GAGVSQSPRYKVTKRGQDVALRCDPISGHVSLYWYRQALGQGPEFLTYFNYEAQQDKSGLPNDRFSAERPEGSISTLTIQRTEQRDSAMYRCASSLGGGLANEQFFGPGTRLTVL.

The chain carries TRBV19 and TRBJ2-6, with D possibly being TRBD1 (5 bases). Trimming took 4 bases from V and 0 from J, leaving 10 bases between them. Germline CDR1 LNHDA, CDR2 SQIVND (reference sequence). The CDR3 is 16 amino acids. For the CDR3, the DNA is TGTGCCAGTAGTACCCTCCAGGGCTCTGGGGCCAACGTCCTGACTTTC. This encodes CASSTLQGSGANVLTF.

The chain recombines TRBV11-2 with TRBJ1-1; no reliable D call. This CDR3 spans 14 amino acids. V was shortened by 5 bases and J by 4 bases, with 14 bases between the two germline ends. Germline loops: CDR1 SGHAT, CDR2 FQNNGV. The CDR3 coding sequence is TGTGCCAGCAGCCGCGAACGGGTGATCACTGAAGCTTTCTTT. Translating gives CASSRERVITEAFF.

V gene TRBV28 combines with J gene TRBJ2-7; possible D gene TRBD2, 6 bases. This CDR3 spans 15 amino acids. Germline V gene sequence: CDR1 MDHEN, CDR2 SYDVKM. Trimming left V 6 bases short and J 4 bases short, with 19 bases between. DNA for the CDR3: TGTGCCAGCAGAGATCCCGGGACTTATAATTACGAGCAGTACTTC. Protein: CASRDPGTYNYEQYF.

This clone was seen a single time. The chain recombines TRBV5-1 with TRBJ2-5; TRBD2 aligns across 7 bases. This CDR3 comprises 14 residues. The V and J ends lost 4 bases and 1 base, in that order; junction bases with no gene match: 4. Germline values: CDR1 SGHRS, CDR2 YFSETQ. The CDR3, as DNA: TGCGCCAGCAGCACTGGGGGGGGCCAAGAGACCCAGTACTTC. It is translated as CASSTGGGQETQYF. The full variable domain, completed using reference TRBV5-1 and TRBJ2-5, is KAGVTQTPRYLIKTRGQQVTLSCSPISGHRSVSWYQQTPGQGLQFLFEYFSETQRNKGNFPGRFSGRQFSNSRSEMNVSTLELGDSALYLCASSTGGGQETQYFGPGTRLLVL.